Sequencing of this TCR beta chain was carried out in a study of T-cell memory formation after mild COVID-19. On the study more broadly: The TCR clusters were mostly specific to one donor. Study results and limitations: Unconfirmed was the SARS-CoV-2 specificity of second-wave clones that peaked on day 37. Day 15 to 85 contracting clones showed balanced CD4/CD8; later expanders leaned CD4+.

With respect to this clonotype: Its antigen is as yet unknown.

Barcoded TCR alpha and TCR beta cDNA libraries with UMIs came from 5'RACE using constant-segment primers. MiXCR, applied by TCRdb to the 5' RACE reads, yields one record per CDR3 protein. Seen here are around 300,000 distinct CDR3 sequences, roughly 8% observed once, and the top ten hold 22%. CDR3 size: 14 residues. V was shortened by 4 bases and J by 6 bases, with 13 bases between the two germline ends. The sequencing input was PBMCs or a T cell subset sorted from them (not recorded which). This rearrangement joins TRBV12-3 or TRBV12-4 to TRBJ1-5; no clear D. This receptor was identified in a man younger than 35 who had mild COVID-19 (a few samples of this study predate the infection). Cell type and time point are not known. The CDR3 nucleotides read TGTGCCAGCAGTTATATGGCATCCGGTCAGCCCCAGCATTTT. Its translation: CASSYMASGQPQHF.